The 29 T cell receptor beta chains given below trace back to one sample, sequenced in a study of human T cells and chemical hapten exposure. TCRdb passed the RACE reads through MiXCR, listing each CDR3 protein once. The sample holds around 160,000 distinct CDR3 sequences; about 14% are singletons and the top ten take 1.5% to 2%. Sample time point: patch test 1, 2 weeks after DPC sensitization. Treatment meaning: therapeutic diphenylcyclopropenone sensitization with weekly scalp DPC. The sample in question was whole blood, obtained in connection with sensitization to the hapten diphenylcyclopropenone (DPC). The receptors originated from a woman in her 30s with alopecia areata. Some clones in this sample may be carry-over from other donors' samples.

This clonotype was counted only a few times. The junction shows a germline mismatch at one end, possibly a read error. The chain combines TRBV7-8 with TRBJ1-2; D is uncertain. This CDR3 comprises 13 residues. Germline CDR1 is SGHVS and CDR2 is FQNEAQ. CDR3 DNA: TGTGTCAGCAGCTTCGACCCCAACTATGGCTACACCTTC. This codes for CVSSFDPNYGYTF.

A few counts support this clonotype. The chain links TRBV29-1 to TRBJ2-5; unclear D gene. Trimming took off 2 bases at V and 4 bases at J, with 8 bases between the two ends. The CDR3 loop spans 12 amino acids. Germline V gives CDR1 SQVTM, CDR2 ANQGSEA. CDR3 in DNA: TGCAGCGTTGAAAAGGGCCCAGAGACCCAGTACTTC. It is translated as CSVEKGPETQYF.

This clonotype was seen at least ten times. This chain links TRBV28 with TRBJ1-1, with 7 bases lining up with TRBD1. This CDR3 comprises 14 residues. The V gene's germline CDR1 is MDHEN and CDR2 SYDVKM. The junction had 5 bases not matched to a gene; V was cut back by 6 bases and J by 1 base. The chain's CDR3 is CASRWDSSNTEAFF. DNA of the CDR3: TGTGCCAGCAGATGGGACAGCTCGAACACTGAAGCTTTCTTT.

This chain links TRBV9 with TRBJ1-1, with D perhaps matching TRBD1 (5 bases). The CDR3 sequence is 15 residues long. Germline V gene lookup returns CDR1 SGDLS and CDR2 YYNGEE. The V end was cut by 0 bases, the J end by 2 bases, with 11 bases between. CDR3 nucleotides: TGTGCCAGCAGCGTAGACGTTAGGGGAAACACTGAAGCTTTCTTT. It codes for CASSVDVRGNTEAFF.

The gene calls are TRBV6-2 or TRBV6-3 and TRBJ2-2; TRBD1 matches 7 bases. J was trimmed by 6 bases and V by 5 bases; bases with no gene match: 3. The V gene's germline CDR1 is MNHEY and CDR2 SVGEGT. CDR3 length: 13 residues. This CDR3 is CASSPTGAGELFF. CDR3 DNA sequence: TGTGCCAGCAGTCCCACAGGGGCCGGGGAGCTGTTTTTT.

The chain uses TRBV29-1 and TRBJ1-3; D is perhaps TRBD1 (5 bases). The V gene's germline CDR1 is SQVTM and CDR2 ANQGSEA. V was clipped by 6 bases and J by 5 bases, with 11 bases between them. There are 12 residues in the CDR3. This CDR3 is CSVRDRRNTIYF. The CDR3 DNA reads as TGCAGCGTGCGGGACCGACGAAACACCATATATTTT.

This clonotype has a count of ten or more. CDR3 residues: CAWSLGTGGGNQPQHF. CDR3 nucleotides: TGTGCCTGGAGTTTGGGGACAGGGGGCGGCAATCAGCCCCAGCATTTT. The V gene is TRBV30, the J gene TRBJ1-5; 12 nucleotides match TRBD1. The CDR3 covers 16 residues. The germline V gene encodes CDR1 GTSNPN and CDR2 SVGIG (reference sequence). The trim removed 2 bases at V and 2 bases at J, leaving 4 bases unmatched. The full variable domain, rest sourced from reference TRBV30 and TRBJ1-5, is SQTIHQWPATLVQPVGSPLSLECTVEGTSNPNLYWYRQAAGRGLQLLFYSVGIGQISSEVPQNLSASRPQDRQFILSSKKLLLSDSGFYLCAWSLGTGGGNQPQHFGDGTRLSIL.

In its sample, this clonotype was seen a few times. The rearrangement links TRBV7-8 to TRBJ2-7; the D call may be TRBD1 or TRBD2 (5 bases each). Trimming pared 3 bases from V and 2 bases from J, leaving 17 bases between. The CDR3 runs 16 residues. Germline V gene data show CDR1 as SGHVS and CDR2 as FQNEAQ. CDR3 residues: CASSFSQTRETYEQYF. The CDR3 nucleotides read TGTGCCAGCAGCTTCTCACAGACCAGGGAGACCTACGAGCAGTACTTC.

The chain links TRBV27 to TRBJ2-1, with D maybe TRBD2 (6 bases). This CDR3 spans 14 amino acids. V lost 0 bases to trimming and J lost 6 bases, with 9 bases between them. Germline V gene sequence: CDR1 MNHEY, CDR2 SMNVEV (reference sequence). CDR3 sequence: CASSLSWEANEQFF. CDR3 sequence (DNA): TGTGCCAGCAGTTTATCTTGGGAGGCCAATGAGCAGTTCTTC.

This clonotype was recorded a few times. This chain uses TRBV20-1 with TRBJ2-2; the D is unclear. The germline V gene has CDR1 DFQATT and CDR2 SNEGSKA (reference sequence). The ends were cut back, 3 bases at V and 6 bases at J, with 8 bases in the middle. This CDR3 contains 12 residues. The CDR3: CSARIGPGELFF. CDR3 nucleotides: TGCAGTGCTAGGATAGGCCCCGGGGAGCTGTTTTTT.

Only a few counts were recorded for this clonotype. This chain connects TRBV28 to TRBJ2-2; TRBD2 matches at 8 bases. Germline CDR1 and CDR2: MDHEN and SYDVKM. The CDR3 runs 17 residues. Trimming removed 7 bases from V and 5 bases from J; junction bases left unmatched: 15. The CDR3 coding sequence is TGTGCCAGCAAATGGGGGGCGCTGGCGGGAGGAACCGGGGAGCTGTTTTTT. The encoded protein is CASKWGALAGGTGELFF.

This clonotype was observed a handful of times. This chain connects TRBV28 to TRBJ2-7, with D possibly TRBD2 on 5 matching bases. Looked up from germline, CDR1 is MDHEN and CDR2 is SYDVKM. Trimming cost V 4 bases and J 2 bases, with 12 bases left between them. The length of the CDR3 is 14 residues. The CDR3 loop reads CASSSEDGTYEQYF. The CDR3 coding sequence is TGTGCCAGCAGTTCGGAGGACGGTACCTACGAGCAGTACTTC.

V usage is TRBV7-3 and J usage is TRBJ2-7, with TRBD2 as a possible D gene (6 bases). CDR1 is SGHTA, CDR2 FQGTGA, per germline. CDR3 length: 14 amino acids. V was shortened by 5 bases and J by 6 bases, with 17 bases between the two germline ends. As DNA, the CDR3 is TGTGCCAGCAGCCCCGGGGACTCTGATCGCGAGCAGTACTTC. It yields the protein CASSPGDSDREQYF.

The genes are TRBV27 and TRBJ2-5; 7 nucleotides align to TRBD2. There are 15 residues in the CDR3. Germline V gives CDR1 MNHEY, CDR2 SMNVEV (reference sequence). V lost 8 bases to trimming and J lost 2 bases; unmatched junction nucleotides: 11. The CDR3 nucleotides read TGTGCCAGCGGATTCGGCGTGCGGGAGCAAGAGACCCAGTACTTC. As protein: CASGFGVREQETQYF.

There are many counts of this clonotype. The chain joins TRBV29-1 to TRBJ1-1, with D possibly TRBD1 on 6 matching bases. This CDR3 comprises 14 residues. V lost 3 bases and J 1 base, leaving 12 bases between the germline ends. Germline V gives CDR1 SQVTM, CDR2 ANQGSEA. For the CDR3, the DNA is TGCAGCGTTGATGAGGGGGACACGAACACTGAAGCTTTCTTT. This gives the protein CSVDEGDTNTEAFF.

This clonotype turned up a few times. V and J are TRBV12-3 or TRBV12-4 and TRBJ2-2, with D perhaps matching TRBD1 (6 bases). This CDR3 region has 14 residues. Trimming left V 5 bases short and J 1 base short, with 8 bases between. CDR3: CASSMTGNTGELFF. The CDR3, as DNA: TGTGCCAGCAGTATGACAGGGAACACCGGGGAGCTGTTTTTT.

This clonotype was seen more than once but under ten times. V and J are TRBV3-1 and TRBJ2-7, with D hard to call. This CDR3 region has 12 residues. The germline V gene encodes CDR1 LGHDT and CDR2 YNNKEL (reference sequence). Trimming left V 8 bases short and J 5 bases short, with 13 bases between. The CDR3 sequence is CASGRRLDEQYF. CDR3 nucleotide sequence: TGTGCCAGCGGTCGCAGGTTGGACGAGCAGTACTTC.

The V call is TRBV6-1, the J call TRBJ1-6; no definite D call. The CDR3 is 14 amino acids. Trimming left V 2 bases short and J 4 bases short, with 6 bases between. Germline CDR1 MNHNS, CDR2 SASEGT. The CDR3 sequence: CASSEQMYNSPLHF. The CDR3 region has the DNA TGTGCCAGCAGTGAACAGATGTATAATTCACCCCTCCACTTT.

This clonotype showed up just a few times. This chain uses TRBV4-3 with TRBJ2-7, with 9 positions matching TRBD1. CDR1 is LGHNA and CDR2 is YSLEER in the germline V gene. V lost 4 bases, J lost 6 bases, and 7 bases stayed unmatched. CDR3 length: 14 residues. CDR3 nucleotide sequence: TGCGCCAGCAGCCCCGGGACAGGGTTTAGCGAGCAGTACTTC. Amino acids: CASSPGTGFSEQYF.

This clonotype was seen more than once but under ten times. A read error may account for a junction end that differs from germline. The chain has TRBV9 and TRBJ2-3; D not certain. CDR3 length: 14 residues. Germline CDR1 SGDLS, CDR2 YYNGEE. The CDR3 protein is CASSVVMQGDTQYF. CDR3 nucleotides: TGTGCTAGCAGCGTAGTTATGCAAGGAGATACGCAGTATTTT.

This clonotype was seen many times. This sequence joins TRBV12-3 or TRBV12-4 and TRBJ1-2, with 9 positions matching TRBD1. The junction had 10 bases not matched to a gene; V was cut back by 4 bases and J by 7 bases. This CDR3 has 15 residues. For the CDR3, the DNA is TGTGCCAGCAGTTCCGCAGTACAGGGGGCCGGTGGCTACACCTTC. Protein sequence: CASSSAVQGAGGYTF.

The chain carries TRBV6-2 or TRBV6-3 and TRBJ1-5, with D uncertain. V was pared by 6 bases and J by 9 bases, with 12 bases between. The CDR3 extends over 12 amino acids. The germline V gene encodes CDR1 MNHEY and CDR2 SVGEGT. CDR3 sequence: CASRQNLGPQHF. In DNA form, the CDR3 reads TGTGCCAGCAGGCAGAATCTCGGGCCCCAGCATTTT.

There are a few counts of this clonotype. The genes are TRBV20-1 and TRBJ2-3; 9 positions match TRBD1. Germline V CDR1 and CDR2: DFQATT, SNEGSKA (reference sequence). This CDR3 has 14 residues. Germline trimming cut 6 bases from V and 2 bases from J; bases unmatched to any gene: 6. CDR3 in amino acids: CSADRDRDTDTQYF. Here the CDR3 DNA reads TGCAGTGCCGACCGGGACAGGGACACAGATACGCAGTATTTT.

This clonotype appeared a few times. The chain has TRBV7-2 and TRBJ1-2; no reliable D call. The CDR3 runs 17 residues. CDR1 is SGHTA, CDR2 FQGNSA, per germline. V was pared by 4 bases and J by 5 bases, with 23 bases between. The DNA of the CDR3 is TGTGCCAGCAGCTCTCTGACCCTCACCGTCCCAGGATATGGCTACACCTTC. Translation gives CASSSLTLTVPGYGYTF. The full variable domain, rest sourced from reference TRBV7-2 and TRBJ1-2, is GAGVSQSPSNKVTEKGKDVELRCDPISGHTALYWYRQSLGQGLEFLIYFQGNSAPDKSGLPSDRFSAERTGGSVSTLTIQRTQQEDSAVYLCASSSLTLTVPGYGYTFGSGTRLTVV.

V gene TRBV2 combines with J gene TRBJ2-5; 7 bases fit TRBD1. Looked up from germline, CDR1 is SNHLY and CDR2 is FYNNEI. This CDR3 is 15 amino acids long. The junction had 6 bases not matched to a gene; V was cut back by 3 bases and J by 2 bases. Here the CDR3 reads CASSEGTAHQETQYF. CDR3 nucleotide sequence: TGTGCCAGCAGTGAGGGGACAGCACATCAAGAGACCCAGTACTTC. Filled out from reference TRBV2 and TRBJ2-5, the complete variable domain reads EPEVTQTPSHQVTQMGQEVILRCVPISNHLYFYWYRQILGQKVEFLVSFYNNEISEKSEIFDDQFSVERPDGSNFTLKIRSTKLEDSAMYFCASSEGTAHQETQYFGPGTRLLVL.

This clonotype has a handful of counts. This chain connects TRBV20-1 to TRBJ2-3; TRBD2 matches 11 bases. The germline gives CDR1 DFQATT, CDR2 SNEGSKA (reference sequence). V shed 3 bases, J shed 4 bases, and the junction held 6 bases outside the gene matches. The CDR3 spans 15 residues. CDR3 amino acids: CSASIAGGPSDTQYF. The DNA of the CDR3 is TGCAGTGCTAGTATAGCGGGAGGGCCGTCAGATACGCAGTATTTT.

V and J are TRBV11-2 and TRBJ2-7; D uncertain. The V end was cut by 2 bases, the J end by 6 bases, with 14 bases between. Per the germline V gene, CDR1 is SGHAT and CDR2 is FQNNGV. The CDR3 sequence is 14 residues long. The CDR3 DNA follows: TGTGCCAGCAGCTTAACTGCGGCGTATCGCGAGCAGTACTTC. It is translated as CASSLTAAYREQYF. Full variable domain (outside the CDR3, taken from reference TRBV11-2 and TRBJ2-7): EAGVAQSPRYKIIEKRQSVAFWCNPISGHATLYWYQQILGQGPKLLIQFQNNGVVDDSQLPKDRFSAERLKGVDSTLKIQPAKLEDSAVYLCASSLTAAYREQYFGPGTRLTVT.

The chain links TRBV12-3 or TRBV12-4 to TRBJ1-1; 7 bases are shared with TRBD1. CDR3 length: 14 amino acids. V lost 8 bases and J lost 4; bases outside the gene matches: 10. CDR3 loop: CASSREGATTEAFF. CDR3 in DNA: TGTGCCAGCTCCCGGGAGGGGGCGACCACTGAAGCTTTCTTT.

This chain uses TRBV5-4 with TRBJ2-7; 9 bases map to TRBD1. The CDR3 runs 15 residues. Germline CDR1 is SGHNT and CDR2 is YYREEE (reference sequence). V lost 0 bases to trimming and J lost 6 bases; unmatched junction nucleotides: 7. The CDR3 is CASSLGQGGGREQYF. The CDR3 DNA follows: TGTGCCAGCAGCTTGGGACAGGGGGGTGGACGCGAGCAGTACTTC.